The 27 T cell receptor beta chains below all came from one sample that was sequenced in a study of blood T cells in healthy people across ages. Combining a sample-barcoded 5' primer with a J-beta primer mix, a second PCR ran for 7 to 11 cycles. TCRdb reprocessed the 5' RACE reads with MiXCR, giving one entry per CDR3 protein. Found here are about 1 million distinct CDR3 sequences, 35% to 55% of them singletons; the top ten hold approximately 17%. Sequencing used blood. These receptors were obtained from a woman aged 55-70 years in good health.

This clonotype was counted a few times. The chain combines TRBV6-4 with TRBJ2-5, with 8 nucleotides matching TRBD2. The J call could be wrong; TRBJ2-7 is a better fit for the DNA end. The CDR3 has 17 amino acids. In germline, CDR1 is MRHNA, CDR2 SNTAGT. CDR3 loop: CASSDSDAWREVDEQYF. The CDR3 DNA reads TGTGCCAGCAGTGACTCAGACGCTTGGCGGGAGGTAGACGAGCAGTACTTC.

This sequence joins TRBV7-6 and TRBJ2-2; 11 bases map to TRBD2. The germline V gene has CDR1 SGHVS and CDR2 FNYEAQ. The CDR3 extends over 16 amino acids. V was clipped by 5 bases and J by 5 bases; unmatched bases: 7. Here the CDR3 reads CASSRVSGRATGELFF. CDR3 DNA: TGTGCCAGCAGCCGCGTTAGCGGGAGGGCTACCGGGGAGCTGTTTTTT.

This clonotype has ten or more counts. This chain connects TRBV10-3 to TRBJ2-5; D could derive from TRBD1 or TRBD2 (5 bases each). V gave up 3 bases and J gave up 5 bases, with 13 bases separating them. The germline V gene encodes CDR1 ENHRY and CDR2 SYGVKD. The CDR3 consists of 14 residues. The CDR3 nucleotides read TGTGCCATCAGTGACGGGACGGACCGTGAGACCCAGTACTTC. As protein: CAISDGTDRETQYF.

The rearrangement uses TRBV6-5 and TRBJ2-4; TRBD2 agrees at 9 bases. This CDR3 is built from 15 residues. V shed 5 bases and J 7 bases; nucleotides not matched to a gene: 9. CDR1 MNHEY and CDR2 SVGAGI come from the germline V gene. The CDR3 nucleotides are TGTGCCAGCAGTCTTAGCGGGGGTGGCAGGAACATTCAGTACTTC. Amino acids: CASSLSGGGRNIQYF.

In nucleotides, the CDR3 is TGTGCCAGCAGGCAGTATGACGGTCGTCCGGCGTTTCGGGTGAGGGAGACCCAGTACTTC. It codes for CASRQYDGRPAFRVRETQYF. V gene TRBV7-9 combines with J gene TRBJ2-5; the D is unclear. Germline CDR1 and CDR2: SEHNR and FQNEAQ (reference sequence). The CDR3 has 20 amino acids. V shed 6 bases and J shed 5 bases, with 34 bases lying between them.

This clonotype was counted only a few times. The J gene is TRBJ2-5, the V gene TRBV27; 10 bases match TRBD2. The CDR3 contains 15 residues. V lost 2 bases and J lost 5; bases outside the gene matches: 5. Germline V gene sequence: CDR1 MNHEY, CDR2 SMNVEV (reference sequence). The CDR3 bases are TGTGCCAGCAGTTTAAGCGGGAGGGCCTTTGAGACCCAGTACTTC. Its translation is CASSLSGRAFETQYF.

The table lists this clonotype with many counts. The V and J genes are TRBV5-1 and TRBJ2-5; the D call may be TRBD1 or TRBD2 (5 bases each). Deletions cut 2 bases from V and 4 bases from J, with 9 bases between. The CDR3 spans 13 residues. From germline, CDR1 is SGHRS and CDR2 YFSETQ. The CDR3 protein is CASSLSGTETQYF. The DNA for the CDR3 is TGCGCCAGCAGCTTATCCGGGACAGAGACCCAGTACTTC.

V gene TRBV18 combines with J gene TRBJ2-7; no firm D call. The length of the CDR3 is 14 residues. Germline assignment: CDR1 KGHSH and CDR2 LQKENI. Trimming removed 3 bases from V and 3 bases from J, with 12 bases in between. CDR3 nucleotides: TGTGCCAGCTCACCGACGGCTAATGACTACGAGCAGTACTTC. Protein: CASSPTANDYEQYF.

The genes are TRBV5-4 and TRBJ2-1, with 8 bases aligning to TRBD2. Trimming at V came to 2 bases and at J to 4 bases, leaving 5 bases not matched to a gene. The CDR3 is 15 residues long. CDR1 is SGHNT and CDR2 is YYREEE in the germline V gene (reference sequence). The DNA for the CDR3 is TGTGCCAGCAGCTTCGGGAGGGCCATTTACAATGAGCAGTTCTTC. Its protein is CASSFGRAIYNEQFF.

The chain recombines TRBV13 with TRBJ2-3, with 12 bases identical to TRBD2. The germline V gene encodes CDR1 PRHDT and CDR2 FYEKMQ (reference sequence). V was pared by 1 base and J by 2 bases, with 4 bases of the junction left unmatched. This CDR3 comprises 17 residues. The CDR3 region has the DNA TGTGCCAGCAGCTTAGCGGCTAGCGGGAGGGTCACAGATACGCAGTATTTT. Translation: CASSLAASGRVTDTQYF. The entire variable domain, with the rest obtained from reference TRBV13 and TRBJ2-3, is as follows: AAGVIQSPRHLIKEKRETATLKCYPIPRHDTVYWYQQGPGQDPQFLISFYEKMQSDKGSIPDRFSAQQFSDYHSELNMSSLELGDSALYFCASSLAASGRVTDTQYFGPGTRLTVL.

This clonotype was found many times. The gene calls are TRBV30 and TRBJ2-7; D unresolved. The V gene's germline CDR1 is GTSNPN and CDR2 SVGIG (reference sequence). The length of the CDR3 is 14 residues. The V and J ends lost 4 bases and 2 bases respectively, with 15 bases between them. The CDR3 bases are TGTGCCTGGACCTCGGGCCTCCCCCCCTACGAGCAGTACTTC. It specifies CAWTSGLPPYEQYF.

The sample holds one count of this clonotype. A read error is possible here, since a much larger clone lies one base away. The chain has TRBV5-1 and TRBJ2-5; the D gene is possibly TRBD2 (6 bases). The CDR3 has 14 residues. The V end lost 0 bases, the J end lost 7 bases, and 13 bases lay between the germline ends. Germline CDR1 is SGHRS and CDR2 is YFSETQ. CDR3 sequence: CASSLEGGTRTQYF. DNA for the CDR3: TGCGCCAGCAGCTTGGAAGGCGGGACGAGGACCCAGTACTTC. Using reference TRBV5-1 and TRBJ2-5 for the parts outside the CDR3, the full variable domain is KAGVTQTPRYLIKTRGQQVTLSCSPISGHRSVSWYQQTPGQGLQFLFEYFSETQRNKGNFPGRFSGRQFSNSRSEMNVSTLELGDSALYLCASSLEGGTRTQYFGPGTRLLVL.

Notes on this clonotype: The junction and the germline gene differ at one end; a read error may be behind it. The chain carries TRBV25-1 and TRBJ2-5; weak D call: TRBD2 (6 bases). Germline loops: CDR1 MGHDK, CDR2 SYGVNS. CDR3 length equals 14 residues. The CDR3: CTSSDFGSLQTQYF. The CDR3, as DNA: TGTACCAGCAGTGATTTCGGGAGTTTACAGACCCAGTACTTC.

There are a few counts of this clonotype. The CDR3 spells CSVLGLANLQETQYF. The CDR3 bases are TGCAGCGTACTGGGACTAGCGAATCTTCAAGAGACCCAGTACTTC. This chain uses TRBV29-1 with TRBJ2-5, with 10 bases fitting TRBD2. Looked up from germline, CDR1 is SQVTM and CDR2 is ANQGSEA. Unmatched junction bases numbered 9, after V lost 6 bases and J lost 2 bases. This CDR3 has 15 amino acids.

In its sample, this clonotype was seen many times. V and J are TRBV20-1 and TRBJ2-1; D gene uncertain. The CDR3 extends over 15 amino acids. The V gene's germline CDR1 is DFQATT and CDR2 SNEGSKA (reference sequence). Trimming left V 2 bases short and J 4 bases short, with 15 bases between. The CDR3 DNA reads TGCAGTGCTAGAAAGCATAAAGATAGGTACAATGAGCAGTTCTTC. It codes for CSARKHKDRYNEQFF.

V usage is TRBV20-1 and J usage is TRBJ2-7, with TRBD2 identical over 9 bases. The J segment lost 3 bases and the V segment lost 0 bases, leaving 3 bases of the junction unmatched. Germline V gene data show CDR1 as DFQATT and CDR2 as SNEGSKA (reference sequence). CDR3 size: 14 residues. This CDR3 is CSARDTSGFYEQYF. The CDR3, as DNA: TGCAGTGCTAGAGACACTAGCGGGTTCTACGAGCAGTACTTC.

This clonotype appeared a few times. The rearrangement uses TRBV12-3 or TRBV12-4 and TRBJ2-7; D is unclear. The V end lost 6 bases, the J end lost 4 bases, and 10 bases lay between the germline ends. This CDR3 contains 12 residues. Here the CDR3 reads CASRNQGYEQYF. CDR3 nucleotide sequence: TGTGCCAGCAGGAACCAAGGGTACGAGCAGTACTTC.

CDR3: CSARKDRGASGTYNEQFF. The CDR3 DNA is TGCAGTGCTAGGAAGGACAGGGGGGCTAGCGGAACCTACAATGAGCAGTTCTTC. This chain uses TRBV20-1 with TRBJ2-1; the match to TRBD1 covers 10 bases. The CDR3 contains 18 residues. Trimming cost V 3 bases and J 2 bases; bases outside gene matches: 13. The germline CDR1 and CDR2 sequences are DFQATT and SNEGSKA (reference sequence).

This clonotype was seen a single time. The chain joins TRBV27 to TRBJ1-5; TRBD1 is a possible D gene (6 bases). This CDR3 region has 15 residues. In germline, CDR1 is MNHEY, CDR2 SMNVEV (reference sequence). CDR3 sequence reads: CGRVRGGVSNQPQHF. CDR3 bases: TGTGGTAGGGTGAGAGGGGGGGTTAGCAATCAGCCCCAGCATTTT.

The chain is built from TRBV29-1 and TRBJ2-5, with TRBD1 matching over 8 bases. CDR3 size: 15 residues. V shed 4 bases, J shed 4 bases, and the junction held 11 bases outside the gene matches. Per the germline V gene, CDR1 is SQVTM and CDR2 is ANQGSEA. In DNA form, the CDR3 reads TGCAGCGTTGTGTTCTTCAGGGGGCTGGTAGAGACCCAGTACTTC. This sequence encodes CSVVFFRGLVETQYF.

The sample holds a few counts of this clonotype. The V call is TRBV21-1, the J call TRBJ2-3. TRBV21-1 is deemed a pseudogene. This CDR3 region has 15 residues. DNA for the CDR3: TGTGCCAGCAGCAAACGGCCTAGTAGCACAGATACGCAGTATTTT. Protein sequence: CASSKRPSSTDTQYF.

In this sample, this clonotype turned up a few times. The chain couples TRBV20-1 to TRBJ2-1; D might be TRBD1 (6 bases). The CDR3 has 15 amino acids. Looked up from germline, CDR1 is DFQATT and CDR2 is SNEGSKA (reference sequence). V dropped 3 bases and J dropped 2 bases, with 14 bases sitting between them. CDR3 sequence: CSARKLGDTYNEQFF. DNA for the CDR3: TGCAGTGCTAGGAAGTTGGGGGACACCTACAATGAGCAGTTCTTC.

This chain uses TRBV18 with TRBJ2-7; D unresolved. The CDR3 consists of 15 residues. Germline V CDR1 and CDR2: KGHSH, LQKENI. V was shortened by 5 bases and J by 0 bases, with 14 bases between the two germline ends. The CDR3 coding sequence is TGTGCCAGCTCAGCAAGTCTAGAGAGCTCCTACGAGCAGTACTTC. Translated: CASSASLESSYEQYF. Complete variable domain (other parts from reference TRBV18 and TRBJ2-7): NAGVMQNPRHLVRRRGQEARLRCSPMKGHSHVYWYRQLPEEGLKFMVYLQKENIIDESGMPKERFSAEFPKEGPSILRIQQVVRGDSAAYFCASSASLESSYEQYFGPGTRLTVT.

The sample holds a few counts of this clonotype. This chain joins TRBV6-5 and TRBJ2-5; 8 nucleotides line up with TRBD1. V trimming: 6 bases; J trimming: 2 bases; junction bases outside the gene matches: 8. Germline CDR1 is MNHEY and CDR2 is SVGAGI. The CDR3 extends over 15 amino acids. The CDR3 sequence: CASSRTGGRQETQYF. The DNA for the CDR3 is TGTGCCAGCAGCCGCACAGGGGGGCGGCAAGAGACCCAGTACTTC.

This chain connects TRBV27 to TRBJ1-4, with D perhaps TRBD1 (6 bases). V was shortened by 5 bases and J by 8 bases, with 18 bases between the two germline ends. Germline values: CDR1 MNHEY, CDR2 SMNVEV (reference sequence). The CDR3 contains 15 residues. CDR3 amino acids: CASSPAGAEREKLFF. Here the CDR3 DNA reads TGTGCCAGCAGTCCGGCAGGGGCAGAGAGGGAAAAACTGTTTTTT.

Written as DNA, the CDR3 is TGTGCCAGCAGTTTTGCGACCATCTATGGCTACACCTTC. Its translation is CASSFATIYGYTF. The chain carries TRBV28 and TRBJ1-2, with D uncertain. Germline CDR1 reads MDHEN; CDR2 reads SYDVKM. Trimming pared 3 bases from V and 4 bases from J, leaving 9 bases between. The CDR3 sequence is 13 residues long.

V and J are TRBV2 and TRBJ2-3; 8 bases map to TRBD2. The CDR3 has 15 residues. CDR1 SNHLY and CDR2 FYNNEI come from the germline V gene. V dropped 5 bases and J dropped 2; count of bases not matched to a gene: 6. Written as DNA, the CDR3 is TGTGCCAGCAGTTACAGCGGGAGCAACACAGATACGCAGTATTTT. Its translation is CASSYSGSNTDTQYF.